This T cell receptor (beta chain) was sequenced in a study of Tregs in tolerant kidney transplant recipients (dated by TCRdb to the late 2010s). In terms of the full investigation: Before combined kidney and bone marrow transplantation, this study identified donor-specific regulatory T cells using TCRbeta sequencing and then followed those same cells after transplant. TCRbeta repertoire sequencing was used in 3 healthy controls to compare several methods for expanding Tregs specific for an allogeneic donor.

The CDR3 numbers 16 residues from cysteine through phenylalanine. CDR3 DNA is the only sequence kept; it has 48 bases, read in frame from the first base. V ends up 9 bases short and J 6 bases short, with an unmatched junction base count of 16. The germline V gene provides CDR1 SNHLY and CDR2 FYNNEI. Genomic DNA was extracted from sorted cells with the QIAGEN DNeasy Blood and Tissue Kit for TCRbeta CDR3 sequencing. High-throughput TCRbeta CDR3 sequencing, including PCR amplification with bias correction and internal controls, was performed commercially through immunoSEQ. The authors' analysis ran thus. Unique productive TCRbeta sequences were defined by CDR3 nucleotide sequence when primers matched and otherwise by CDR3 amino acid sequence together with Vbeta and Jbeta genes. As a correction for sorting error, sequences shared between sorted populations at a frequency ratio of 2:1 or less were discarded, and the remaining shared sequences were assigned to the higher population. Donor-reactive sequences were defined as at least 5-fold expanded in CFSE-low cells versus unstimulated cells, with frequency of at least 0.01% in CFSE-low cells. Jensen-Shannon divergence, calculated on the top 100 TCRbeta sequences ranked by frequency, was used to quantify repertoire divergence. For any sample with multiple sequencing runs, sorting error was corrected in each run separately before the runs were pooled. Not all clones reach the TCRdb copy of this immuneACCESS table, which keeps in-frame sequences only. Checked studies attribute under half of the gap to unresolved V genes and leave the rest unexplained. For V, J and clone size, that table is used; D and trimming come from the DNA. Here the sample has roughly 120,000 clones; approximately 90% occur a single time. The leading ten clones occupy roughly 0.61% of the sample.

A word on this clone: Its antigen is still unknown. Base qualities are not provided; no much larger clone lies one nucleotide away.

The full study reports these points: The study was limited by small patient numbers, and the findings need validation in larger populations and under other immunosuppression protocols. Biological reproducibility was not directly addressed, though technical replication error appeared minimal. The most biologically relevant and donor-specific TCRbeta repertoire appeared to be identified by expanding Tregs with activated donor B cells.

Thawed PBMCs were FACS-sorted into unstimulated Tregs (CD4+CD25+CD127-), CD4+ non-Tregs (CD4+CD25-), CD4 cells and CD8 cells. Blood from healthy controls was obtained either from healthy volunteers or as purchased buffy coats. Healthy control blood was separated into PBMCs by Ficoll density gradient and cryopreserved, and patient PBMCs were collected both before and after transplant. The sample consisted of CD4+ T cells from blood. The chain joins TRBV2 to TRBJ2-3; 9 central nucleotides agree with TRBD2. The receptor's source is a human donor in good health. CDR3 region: CARTVRGGREADTQYF. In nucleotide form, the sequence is TGTGCCAGGACAGTTCGTGGCGGGAGGGAAGCTGATACGCAGTATTTT.